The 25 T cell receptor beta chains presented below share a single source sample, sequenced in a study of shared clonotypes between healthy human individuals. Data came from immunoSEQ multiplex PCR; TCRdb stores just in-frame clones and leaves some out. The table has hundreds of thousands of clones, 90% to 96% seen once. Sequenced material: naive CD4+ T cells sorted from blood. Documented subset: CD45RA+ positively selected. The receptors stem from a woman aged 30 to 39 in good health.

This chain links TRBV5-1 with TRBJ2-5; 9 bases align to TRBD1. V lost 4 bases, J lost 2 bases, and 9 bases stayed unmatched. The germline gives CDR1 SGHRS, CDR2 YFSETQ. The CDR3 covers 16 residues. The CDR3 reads CASSQGTGYPQETQYF. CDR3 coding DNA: TGCGCCAGCAGCCAAGGGACAGGGTATCCACAAGAGACCCAGTACTTC.

The CDR3 sequence: CASSQVPFGEQYF. The DNA for the CDR3 is TGCGCCAGCAGCCAAGTGCCGTTTGGTGAGCAGTACTTC. The rearrangement links TRBV4-1 to TRBJ2-7, with D unclear. V was pared by 1 base and J by 7 bases, with 11 bases between. The CDR3 is 13 amino acids. Looked up from germline, CDR1 is MGHRA and CDR2 is YSYEKL.

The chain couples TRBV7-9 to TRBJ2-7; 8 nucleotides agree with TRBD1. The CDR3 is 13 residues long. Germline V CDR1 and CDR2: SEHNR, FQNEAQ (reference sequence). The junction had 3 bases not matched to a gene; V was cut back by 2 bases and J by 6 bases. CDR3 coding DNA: TGTGCCAGCAGCTTATTCACAGGGGGCGAGCAGTACTTC. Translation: CASSLFTGGEQYF. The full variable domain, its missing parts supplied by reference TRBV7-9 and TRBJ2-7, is DTGVSQNPRHKITKRGQNVTFRCDPISEHNRLYWYRQTLGQGPEFLTYFQNEAQLEKSRLLSDRFSAERPKGSFSTLEIQRTEQGDSAMYLCASSLFTGGEQYFGPGTRLTVT.

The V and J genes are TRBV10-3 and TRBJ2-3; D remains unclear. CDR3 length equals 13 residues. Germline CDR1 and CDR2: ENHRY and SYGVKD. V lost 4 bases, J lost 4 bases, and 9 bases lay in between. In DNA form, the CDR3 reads TGTGCCATCAGTGCCCCGTTGGCAGATACGCAGTATTTT. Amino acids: CAISAPLADTQYF.

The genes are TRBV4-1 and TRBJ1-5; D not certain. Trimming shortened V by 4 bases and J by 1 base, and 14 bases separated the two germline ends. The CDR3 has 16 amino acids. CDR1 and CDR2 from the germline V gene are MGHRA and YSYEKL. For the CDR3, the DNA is TGCGCCAGCAGCCCTCATACGGGGAGGAGCAATCAGCCCCAGCATTTT. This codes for CASSPHTGRSNQPQHF.

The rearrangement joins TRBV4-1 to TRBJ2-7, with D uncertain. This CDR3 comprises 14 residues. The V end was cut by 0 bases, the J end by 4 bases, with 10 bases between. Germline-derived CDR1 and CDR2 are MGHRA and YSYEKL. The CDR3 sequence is CASSQDMPLYEQYF. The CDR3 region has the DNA TGCGCCAGCAGCCAAGACATGCCCCTATACGAGCAGTACTTC.

CDR3 sequence (DNA): TGTGCCAGCTCACGACAGGGGAAGGGGGAGACCCAGTACTTC. This translates into CASSRQGKGETQYF. The chain employs TRBV18 and TRBJ2-5; 8 bases map to TRBD1. CDR1 and CDR2 from the germline V gene are KGHSH and LQKENI. The V and J ends lost 4 bases and 5 bases, in that order; junction bases with no gene match: 6. This CDR3 contains 14 residues.

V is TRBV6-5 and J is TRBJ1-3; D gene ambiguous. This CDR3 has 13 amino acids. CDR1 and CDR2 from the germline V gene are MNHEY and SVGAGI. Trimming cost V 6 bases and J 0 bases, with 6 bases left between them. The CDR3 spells CASRQNSGNTIYF. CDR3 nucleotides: TGTGCCAGCAGACAGAACTCTGGAAACACCATATATTTT.

In nucleotides, the CDR3 is TGTGCCAGCCTTGGGACTAGCGGGAGTACAGATACGCAGTATTTT. The encoded protein is CASLGTSGSTDTQYF. The chain recombines TRBV18 with TRBJ2-3; 14 positions match TRBD2. This CDR3 region has 15 residues. Germline V gene sequence: CDR1 KGHSH, CDR2 LQKENI. The junction had 4 bases not matched to a gene; V was cut back by 8 bases and J by 3 bases.

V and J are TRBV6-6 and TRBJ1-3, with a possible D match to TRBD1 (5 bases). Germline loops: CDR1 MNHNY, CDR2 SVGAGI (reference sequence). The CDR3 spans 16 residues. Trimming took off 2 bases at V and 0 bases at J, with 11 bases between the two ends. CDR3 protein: CASSYQGRSSGNTIYF. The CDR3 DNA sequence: TGTGCCAGCAGTTACCAGGGACGGAGCTCTGGAAACACCATATATTTT.

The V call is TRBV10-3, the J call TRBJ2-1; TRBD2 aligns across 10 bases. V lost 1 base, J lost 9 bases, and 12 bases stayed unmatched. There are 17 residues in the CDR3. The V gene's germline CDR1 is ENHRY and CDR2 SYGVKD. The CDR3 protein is CAISEYVLAGDLGEQFF. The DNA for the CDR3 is TGTGCCATCAGTGAGTACGTCCTAGCGGGAGATCTGGGTGAGCAGTTCTTC.

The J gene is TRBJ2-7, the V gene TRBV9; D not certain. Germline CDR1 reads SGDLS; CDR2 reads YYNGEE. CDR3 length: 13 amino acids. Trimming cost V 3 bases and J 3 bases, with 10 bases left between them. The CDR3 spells CASSADRDYEQYF. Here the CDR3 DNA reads TGTGCCAGCAGCGCGGATAGGGACTACGAGCAGTACTTC.

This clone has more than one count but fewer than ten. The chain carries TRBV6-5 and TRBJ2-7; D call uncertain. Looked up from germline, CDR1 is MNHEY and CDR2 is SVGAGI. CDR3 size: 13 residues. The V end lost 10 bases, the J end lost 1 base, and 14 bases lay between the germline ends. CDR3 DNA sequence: TGTGCCACCTCCTTGTTCGGATCCTACGAGCAGTACTTC. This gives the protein CATSLFGSYEQYF.

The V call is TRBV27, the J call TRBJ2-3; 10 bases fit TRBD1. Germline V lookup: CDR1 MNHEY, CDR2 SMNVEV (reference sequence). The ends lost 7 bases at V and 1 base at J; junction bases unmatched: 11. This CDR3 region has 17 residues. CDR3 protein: CASTRDRGVLGTDTQYF. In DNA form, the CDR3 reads TGTGCCAGCACCAGGGACAGGGGCGTTTTGGGCACAGATACGCAGTATTTT.

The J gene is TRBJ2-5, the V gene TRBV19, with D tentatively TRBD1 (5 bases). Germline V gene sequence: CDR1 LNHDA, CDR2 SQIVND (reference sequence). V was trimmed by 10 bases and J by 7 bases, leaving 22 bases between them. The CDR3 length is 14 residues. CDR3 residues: CATTSGLGLGTQYF. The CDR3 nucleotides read TGTGCCACGACGTCAGGGCTTGGTTTGGGGACCCAGTACTTC.

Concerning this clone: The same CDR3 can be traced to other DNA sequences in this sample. The DNA of the CDR3 is TGTGCCAGTAGTAGACTAGCGGGGGGCTACGAGCAGTACTTC. The encoded protein is CASSRLAGGYEQYF. The genes are TRBV19 and TRBJ2-7; 13 bases align to TRBD2. There are 14 residues in the CDR3. Trimming at V came to 4 bases and at J to 3 bases, leaving 0 bases not matched to a gene. The V gene's germline CDR1 is LNHDA and CDR2 SQIVND (reference sequence).

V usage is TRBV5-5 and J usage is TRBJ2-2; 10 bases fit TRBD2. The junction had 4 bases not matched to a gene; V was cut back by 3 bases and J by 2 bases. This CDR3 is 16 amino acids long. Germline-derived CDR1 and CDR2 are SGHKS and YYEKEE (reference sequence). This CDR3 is CASSWGTSVNTGELFF. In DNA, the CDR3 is TGTGCCAGCAGCTGGGGGACTAGCGTCAACACCGGGGAGCTGTTTTTT.

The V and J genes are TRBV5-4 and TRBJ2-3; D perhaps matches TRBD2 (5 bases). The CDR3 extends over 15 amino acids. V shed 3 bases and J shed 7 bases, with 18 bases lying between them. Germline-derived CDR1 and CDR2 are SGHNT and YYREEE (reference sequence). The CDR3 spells CASSSPSSEVYTQYF. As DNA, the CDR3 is TGTGCCAGCAGCTCCCCTTCTTCGGAGGTGTATACGCAGTATTTT.

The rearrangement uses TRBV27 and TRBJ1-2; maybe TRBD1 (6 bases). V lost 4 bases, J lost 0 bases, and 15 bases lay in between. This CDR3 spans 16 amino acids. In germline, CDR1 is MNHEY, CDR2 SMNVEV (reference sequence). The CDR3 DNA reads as TGTGCCAGCAGTTACTCCCCACAGGGATCTAACTATGGCTACACCTTC. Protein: CASSYSPQGSNYGYTF.

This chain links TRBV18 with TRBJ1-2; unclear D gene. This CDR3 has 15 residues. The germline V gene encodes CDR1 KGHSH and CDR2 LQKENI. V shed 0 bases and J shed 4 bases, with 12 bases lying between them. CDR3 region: CASSPPSEWGYGYTF. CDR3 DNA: TGTGCCAGCTCACCACCTTCGGAATGGGGCTATGGCTACACCTTC.

The CDR3 loop reads CASSGVRDSPYEQYF. The CDR3 bases are TGTGCCAGCAGTGGAGTACGGGACAGCCCCTACGAGCAGTACTTC. The chain carries TRBV28 and TRBJ2-7; the match to TRBD1 covers 7 bases. The germline V gene encodes CDR1 MDHEN and CDR2 SYDVKM. The ends lost 5 bases at V and 2 bases at J; junction bases unmatched: 9. This CDR3 is built from 15 residues.

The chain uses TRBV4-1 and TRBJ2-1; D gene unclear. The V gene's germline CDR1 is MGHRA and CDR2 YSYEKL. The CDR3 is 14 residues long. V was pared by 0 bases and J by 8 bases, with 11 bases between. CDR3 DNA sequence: TGCGCCAGCAGCCAAGATGCGGAAGGCGATGAGCAGTTCTTC. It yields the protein CASSQDAEGDEQFF.

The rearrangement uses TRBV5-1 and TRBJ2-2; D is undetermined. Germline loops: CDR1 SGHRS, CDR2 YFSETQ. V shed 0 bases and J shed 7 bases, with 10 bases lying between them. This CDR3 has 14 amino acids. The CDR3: CASSLEGIGGELFF. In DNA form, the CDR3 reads TGCGCCAGCAGCTTGGAGGGAATCGGCGGGGAGCTGTTTTTT.

This CDR3 is CASSLRSGGSEAFF. The DNA for the CDR3 is TGTGCCAGCAGCTTAAGGTCAGGGGGCTCCGAAGCTTTCTTT. The rearrangement joins TRBV7-2 to TRBJ1-1; 8 positions match TRBD1. From germline, CDR1 is SGHTA and CDR2 FQGNSA. The CDR3 runs to 14 residues. V lost 2 bases to trimming and J lost 8 bases; unmatched junction nucleotides: 7.

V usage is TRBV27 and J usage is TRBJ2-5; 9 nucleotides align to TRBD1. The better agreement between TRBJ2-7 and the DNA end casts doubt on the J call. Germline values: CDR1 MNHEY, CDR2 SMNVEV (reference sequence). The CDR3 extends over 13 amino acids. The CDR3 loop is CASSRQGGGEQYF. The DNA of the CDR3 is TGTGCCAGCAGTCGACAGGGGGGTGGCGAGCAGTACTTC.